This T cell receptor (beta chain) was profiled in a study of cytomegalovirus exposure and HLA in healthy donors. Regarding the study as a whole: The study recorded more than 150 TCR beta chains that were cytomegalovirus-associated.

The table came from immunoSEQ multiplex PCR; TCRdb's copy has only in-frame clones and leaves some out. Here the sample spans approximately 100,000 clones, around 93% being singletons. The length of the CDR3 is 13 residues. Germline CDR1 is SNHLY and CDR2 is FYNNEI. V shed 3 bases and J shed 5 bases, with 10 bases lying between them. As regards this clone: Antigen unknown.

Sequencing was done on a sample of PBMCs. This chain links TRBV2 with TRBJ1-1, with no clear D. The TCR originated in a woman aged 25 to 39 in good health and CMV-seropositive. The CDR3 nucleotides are TGTGCCAGCAGTGAGCGAGCGTGGACTGAAGCTTTCTTT. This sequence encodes CASSERAWTEAFF.